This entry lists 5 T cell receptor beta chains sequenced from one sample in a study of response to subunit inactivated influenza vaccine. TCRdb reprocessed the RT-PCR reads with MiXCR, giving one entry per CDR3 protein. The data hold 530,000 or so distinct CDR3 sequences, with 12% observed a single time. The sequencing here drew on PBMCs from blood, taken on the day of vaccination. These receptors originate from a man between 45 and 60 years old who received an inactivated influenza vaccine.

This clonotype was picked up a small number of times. Here the CDR3 DNA reads TGTGCCAGCCGTACGGGACAGGGGGCTGTCGGGGAGCTGTTTTTT. Amino acids: CASRTGQGAVGELFF. The chain couples TRBV7-2 to TRBJ2-2, with 12 bases aligning to TRBD1. CDR1 SGHTA and CDR2 FQGNSA come from the germline V gene. The CDR3 runs to 15 residues. J was trimmed by 7 bases and V by 8 bases; bases with no gene match: 8.

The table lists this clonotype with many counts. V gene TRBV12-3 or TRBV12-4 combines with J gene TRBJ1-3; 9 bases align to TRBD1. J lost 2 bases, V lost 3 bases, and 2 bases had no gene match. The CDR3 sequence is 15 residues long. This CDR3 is CASSFRQGAGNTIYF. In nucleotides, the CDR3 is TGTGCCAGCAGTTTTCGACAGGGGGCTGGAAACACCATATATTTT.

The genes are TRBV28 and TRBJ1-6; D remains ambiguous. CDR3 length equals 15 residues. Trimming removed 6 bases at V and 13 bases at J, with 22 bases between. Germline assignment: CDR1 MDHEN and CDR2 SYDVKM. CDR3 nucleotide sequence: TGTGCCAGCAGCCCCGGGAGACCCGTTATGGGGCCCCTCCACTTT. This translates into CASSPGRPVMGPLHF.

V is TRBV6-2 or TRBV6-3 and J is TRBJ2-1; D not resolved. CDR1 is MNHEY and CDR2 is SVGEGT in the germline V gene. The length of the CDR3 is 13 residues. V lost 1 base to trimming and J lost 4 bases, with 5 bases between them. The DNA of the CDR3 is TGTGCCAGCAGTTACTACGGGTACAATGAGCAGTTCTTC. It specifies CASSYYGYNEQFF.

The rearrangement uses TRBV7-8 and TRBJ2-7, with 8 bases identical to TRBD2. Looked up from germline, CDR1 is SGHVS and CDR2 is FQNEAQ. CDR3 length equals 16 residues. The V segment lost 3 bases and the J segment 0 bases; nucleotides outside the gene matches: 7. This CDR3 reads CASSFLAGTSSYEQYF. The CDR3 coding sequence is TGTGCCAGCAGCTTCTTAGCGGGGACTAGCTCCTACGAGCAGTACTTC.